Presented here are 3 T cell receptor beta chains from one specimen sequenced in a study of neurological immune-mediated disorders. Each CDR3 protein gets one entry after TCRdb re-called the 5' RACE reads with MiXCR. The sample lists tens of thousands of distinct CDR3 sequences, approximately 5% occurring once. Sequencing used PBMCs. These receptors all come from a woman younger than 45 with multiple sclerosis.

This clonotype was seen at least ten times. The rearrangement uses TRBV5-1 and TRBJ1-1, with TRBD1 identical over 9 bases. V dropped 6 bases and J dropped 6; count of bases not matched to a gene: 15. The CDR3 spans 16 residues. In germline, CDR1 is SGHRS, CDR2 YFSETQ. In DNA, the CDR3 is TGCGCCAGCACCCGATGGGGACAGGGCCCCAAAGCTGAAGCTTTCTTT. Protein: CASTRWGQGPKAEAFF.

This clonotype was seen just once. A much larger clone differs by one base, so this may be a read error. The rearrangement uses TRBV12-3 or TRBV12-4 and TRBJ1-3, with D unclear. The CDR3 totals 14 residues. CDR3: CVSRIQSSGNTIYF. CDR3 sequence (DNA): TGTGTCAGCAGGATACAGAGCTCTGGAAACACCATATATTTT.

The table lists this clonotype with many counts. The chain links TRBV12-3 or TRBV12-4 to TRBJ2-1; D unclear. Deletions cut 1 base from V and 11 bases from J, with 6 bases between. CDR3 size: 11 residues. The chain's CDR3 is CASSLGGQQFF. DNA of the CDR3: TGTGCCAGCAGTTTAGGCGGACAGCAGTTCTTC.